This T cell receptor beta chain was identified in a study of PD-1 blockade in classical Hodgkin lymphoma. Study summary: The nivolumab dose that patients received was 3 mg/kg, given intravenously every 2 weeks.

To note about this clone: Its specificity is not known.

The CDR3 has 12 amino acids. Trimming cost V 8 bases and J 6 bases, with 14 bases left between them. The germline CDR1 and CDR2 sequences are MNHEY and SMNVEV (reference sequence). In every patient, relapse followed autologous stem cell transplantation, while exposure to brentuximab vedotin differed. The protocol was immunoSEQ multiplex PCR, while the TCRdb copy is restricted to in-frame clones and leaves out a portion. The data hold 90,000 to 100,000 clones, with roughly 92% observed a single time. Points from the study as a whole: Whoever responded completely had baseline diversity much like that seen in newly diagnosed patients. Newly diagnosed patients had baseline TCR diversity that was reportedly lower than that of healthy donors.

The rearrangement links TRBV27 to TRBJ2-7; D is undetermined. Specimen: peripheral blood mononuclear cells (PBMCs), collected at baseline. The sequence was collected from a human donor with classical Hodgkin lymphoma. DNA for the CDR3: TGTGCCAGCGGACCTCCCCAGCGCGAGCAGTACTTC. Its protein product is CASGPPQREQYF.